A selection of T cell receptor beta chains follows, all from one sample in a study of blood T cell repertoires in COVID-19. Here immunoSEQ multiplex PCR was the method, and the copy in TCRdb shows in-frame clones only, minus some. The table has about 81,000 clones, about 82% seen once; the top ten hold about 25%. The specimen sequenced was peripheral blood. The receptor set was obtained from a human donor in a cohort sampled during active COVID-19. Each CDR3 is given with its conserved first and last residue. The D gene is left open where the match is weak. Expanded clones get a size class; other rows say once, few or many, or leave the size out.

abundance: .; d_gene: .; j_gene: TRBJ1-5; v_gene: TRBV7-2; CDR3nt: TGTGCCAGCAGCTTAAAAGTCGGTCAGCCCCAGCATTTT; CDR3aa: CASSLKVGQPQHF
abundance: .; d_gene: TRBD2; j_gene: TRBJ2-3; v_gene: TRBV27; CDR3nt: TGTGCCAGCAGTTCTTCTAGCGGGAGGTTCTTGGGAGATACGCAGTATTTT; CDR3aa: CASSSSSGRFLGDTQYF
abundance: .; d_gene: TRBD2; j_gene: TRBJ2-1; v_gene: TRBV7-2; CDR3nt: TGTGCCAGTAGGAGCGGGGGGACTAGCAGTGAGCAGTTCTTC; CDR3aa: CASRSGGTSSEQFF
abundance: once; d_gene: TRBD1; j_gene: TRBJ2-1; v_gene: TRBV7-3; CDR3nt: TGTGCCAGCAGCTTAACGGACAGGTCTAGGGATGAGCAGTTCTTC; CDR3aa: CASSLTDRSRDEQFF
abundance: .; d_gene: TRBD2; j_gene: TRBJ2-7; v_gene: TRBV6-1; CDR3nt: TGTGCCAGCAGTGAAGCTAAGAGGCTAGCGGGGGGGCGCGAGCAGTACTTC; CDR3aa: CASSEAKRLAGGREQYF
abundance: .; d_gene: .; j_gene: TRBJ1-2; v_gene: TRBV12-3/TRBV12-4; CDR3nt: TGTGCCAGCAGCCCTCAGGTGAACTATGGCTACACCTTC; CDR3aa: CASSPQVNYGYTF
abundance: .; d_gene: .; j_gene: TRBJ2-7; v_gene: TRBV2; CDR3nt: TGTGCCAGCAGCGGACAACGGGGGAGTGAGCAGTACTTC; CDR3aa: CASSGQRGSEQYF
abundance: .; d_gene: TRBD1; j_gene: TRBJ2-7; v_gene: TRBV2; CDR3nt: TGTGCCAGCATTGGACAGGCCTACGAGCAGTACTTC; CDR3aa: CASIGQAYEQYF
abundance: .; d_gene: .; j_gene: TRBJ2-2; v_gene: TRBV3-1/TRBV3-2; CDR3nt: TGTGCCAGCAGCCAACGAGGGCCCGGGGAGCTGTTTTTT; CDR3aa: CASSQRGPGELFF
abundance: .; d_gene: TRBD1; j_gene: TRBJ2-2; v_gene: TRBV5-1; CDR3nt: TGCGCCAGCAGCCTTACCCGACAGGGGGCGAACACCGGGGAGCTGTTTTTT; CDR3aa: CASSLTRQGANTGELFF
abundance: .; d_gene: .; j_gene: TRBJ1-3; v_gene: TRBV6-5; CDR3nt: TGTGCCAGCAGCCGGGACTTGAGCTCTGGAAACACCATATATTTT; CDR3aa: CASSRDLSSGNTIYF
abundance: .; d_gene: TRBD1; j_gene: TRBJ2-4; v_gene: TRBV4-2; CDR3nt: TGTGCCAGCAGCCCGGGACAGGGCAAAAACATTCAGTACTTC; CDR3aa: CASSPGQGKNIQYF
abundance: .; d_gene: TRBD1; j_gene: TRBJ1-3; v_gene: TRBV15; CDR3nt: TGTGCCACCAGCAGAGATGTAACAGGGGGGTCATCTGGAAACACCATATATTTT; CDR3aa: CATSRDVTGGSSGNTIYF
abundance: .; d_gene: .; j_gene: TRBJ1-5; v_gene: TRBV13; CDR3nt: TGTGCCAGCAGCACCGGGGGGGGGAGAAATCAGCCCCAGCATTTT; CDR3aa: CASSTGGGRNQPQHF
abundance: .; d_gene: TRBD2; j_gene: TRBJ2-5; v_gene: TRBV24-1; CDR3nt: TGTGCCACCAGTGGTCCCGGGACTAGCGGTCAAGAGACCCAGTACTTC; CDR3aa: CATSGPGTSGQETQYF
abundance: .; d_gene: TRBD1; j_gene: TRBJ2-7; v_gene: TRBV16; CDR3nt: TGTGCCAGCAGCCACAGGGACAGGGTGGACGAGCAGTACTTC; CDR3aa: CASSHRDRVDEQYF
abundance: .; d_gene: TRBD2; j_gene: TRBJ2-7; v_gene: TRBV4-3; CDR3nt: TGCGCCAGCAGCCACGAACTAGCGGGATACGAGCAGTACTTC; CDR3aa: CASSHELAGYEQYF
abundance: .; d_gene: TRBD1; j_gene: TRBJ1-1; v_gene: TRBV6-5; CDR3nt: TGTGCCAGCACCCCCACGAGGACAGGGTACACTGAAGCTTTCTTT; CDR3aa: CASTPTRTGYTEAFF
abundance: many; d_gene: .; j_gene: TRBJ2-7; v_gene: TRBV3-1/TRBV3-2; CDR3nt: TGTGCCAGCAGCCAAGTCATGGGGGGTATAGCCTACGAGCAGTACTTC; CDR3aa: CASSQVMGGIAYEQYF
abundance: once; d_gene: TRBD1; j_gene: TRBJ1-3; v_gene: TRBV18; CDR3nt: TGTGCCAGCTCACGGGACAGCTATCCTGGAAACACCATATATTTT; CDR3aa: CASSRDSYPGNTIYF
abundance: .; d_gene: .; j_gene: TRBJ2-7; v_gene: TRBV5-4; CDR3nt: TGTGCCAGCAGCTTGGGAGGGGGCTACGAGCAGTACTTC; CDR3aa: CASSLGGGYEQYF
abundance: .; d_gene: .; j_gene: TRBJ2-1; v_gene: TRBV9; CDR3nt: TGTGCCAGCAGCGTAGGGGGCCAGGGGCAGTTCTTC; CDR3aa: CASSVGGQGQFF
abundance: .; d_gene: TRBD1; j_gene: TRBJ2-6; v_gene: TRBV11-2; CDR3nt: TGTGCCAGCACCCCGTATGGGACAGGGGAAGCTGGGGCCAACGTCCTGACTTTC; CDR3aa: CASTPYGTGEAGANVLTF
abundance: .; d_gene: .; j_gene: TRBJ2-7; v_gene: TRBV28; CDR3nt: TGTGCCAGCAGTCCGGACAGCGTAATCTACGAGCAGTACTTC; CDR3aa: CASSPDSVIYEQYF
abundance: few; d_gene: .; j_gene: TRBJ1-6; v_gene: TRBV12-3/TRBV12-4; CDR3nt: TGTGCCAGCAGTTTCTTCGGTTCACCCCTCCACTTT; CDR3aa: CASSFFGSPLHF
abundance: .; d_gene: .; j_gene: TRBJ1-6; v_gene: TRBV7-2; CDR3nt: TGTGCCAGCAGCTTTTTGACTGGGAATTCACCCCTCCACTTT; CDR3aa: CASSFLTGNSPLHF
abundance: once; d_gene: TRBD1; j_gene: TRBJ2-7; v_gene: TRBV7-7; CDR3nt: TGTGCCAGCAGCCGTGGGGGGACAGGGATCCACGAGCAGTACTTC; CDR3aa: CASSRGGTGIHEQYF
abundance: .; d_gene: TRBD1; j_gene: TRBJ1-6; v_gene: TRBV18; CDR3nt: TGTGCCAGCTCACCGCAACAGGGGGTGAGGAATTCACCCCTCCACTTT; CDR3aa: CASSPQQGVRNSPLHF
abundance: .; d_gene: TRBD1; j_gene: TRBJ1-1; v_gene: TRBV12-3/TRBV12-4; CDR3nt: TGTGCCAGCAGTTTTCAGGGGGGCACTGAAGCTTTCTTT; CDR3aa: CASSFQGGTEAFF
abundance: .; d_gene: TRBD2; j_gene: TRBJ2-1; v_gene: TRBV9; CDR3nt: TGTGCCAGCAGCGTAGGGCGGGGGGCCGGTGAGCAGTTCTTC; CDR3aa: CASSVGRGAGEQFF
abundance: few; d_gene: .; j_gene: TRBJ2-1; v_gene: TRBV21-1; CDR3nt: TGTGCCAGCAGCAAAGAGAGGGAGGATGAGCAGTTCTTC; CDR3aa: CASSKEREDEQFF
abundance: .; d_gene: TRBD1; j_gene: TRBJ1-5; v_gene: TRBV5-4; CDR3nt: TGTGCCAGCAGCTTCGACAGGGGCCAGCCCCAGCATTTT; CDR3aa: CASSFDRGQPQHF
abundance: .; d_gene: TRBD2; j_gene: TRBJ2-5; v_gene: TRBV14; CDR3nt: TGTGCCAGCAGCCAACAAGGACTAGCGCGAGAGACCCAGTACTTC; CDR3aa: CASSQQGLARETQYF
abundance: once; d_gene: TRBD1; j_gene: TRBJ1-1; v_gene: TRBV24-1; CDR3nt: TGTGCCACCAGTGACTCACAGGGGGCGGACACTGAAGCTTTCTTT; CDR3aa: CATSDSQGADTEAFF
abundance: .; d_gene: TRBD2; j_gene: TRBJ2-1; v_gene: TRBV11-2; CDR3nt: TGTGCCAGCAGCGCCCCACTAGCGGGAGGGGCTCAAGAGCAGTTCTTC; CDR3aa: CASSAPLAGGAQEQFF
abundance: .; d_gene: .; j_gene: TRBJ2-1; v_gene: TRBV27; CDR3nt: TGTGCCAGCAGTTTATCCCAGGGGTCCAGCTACAATGAGCAGTTCTTC; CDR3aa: CASSLSQGSSYNEQFF
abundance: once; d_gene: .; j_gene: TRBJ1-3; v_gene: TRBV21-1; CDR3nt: TGTGCCAGCAGCAAAGGAGGGGGCTTACCCAACACCATATATTTT; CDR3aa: CASSKGGGLPNTIYF
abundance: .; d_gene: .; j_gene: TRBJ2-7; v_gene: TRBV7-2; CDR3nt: TGTGCCAGCAGCACTAGCAACCCCTCCTACGAGCAGTACTTC; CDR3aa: CASSTSNPSYEQYF
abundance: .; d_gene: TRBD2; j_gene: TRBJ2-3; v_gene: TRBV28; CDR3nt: TGTGCCAGCAGACCTCTAGCGGGAGGTACAGATACGCAGTATTTT; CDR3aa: CASRPLAGGTDTQYF
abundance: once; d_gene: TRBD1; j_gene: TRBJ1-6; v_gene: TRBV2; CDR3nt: TGTGCCAGCAACCAACAGGGACAGGGAGGATCACCCCTCCACTTT; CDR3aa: CASNQQGQGGSPLHF